This entry lists 7 T cell receptor beta chains sequenced from one sample in a study of blood T cell repertoires in COVID-19 (TCRdb year 2020). Receptors were amplified or captured by the immunoSEQ multiplex PCR assay. TCRdb's version of the immuneACCESS table is confined to in-frame rearrangements and falls short of the full clone set. An unresolved V gene accounts for under half of the shortfall where checked; the remainder is of unknown origin. The sample includes more than 150,000 clones, with more than 70% observed a single time. The top ten hold 11% to 15% of the sample. Sequencing was done on a sample of peripheral blood. These receptors were obtained from a man between 18 and 35 years old with active or convalescent COVID-19.

The chain carries TRBV5-6 and TRBJ2-5; D is possibly TRBD2 (5 bases). CDR1 SGHDT and CDR2 YYEEEE come from the germline V gene. Trimming removed 2 bases at V and 4 bases at J, with 9 bases between. This CDR3 is 13 amino acids long. The CDR3 spells CASSFGLAETQYF. The CDR3 DNA reads TGTGCCAGCAGCTTCGGACTCGCAGAGACCCAGTACTTC.

The gene calls are TRBV28 and TRBJ1-5, with 8 bases aligning to TRBD1. This CDR3 is built from 15 residues. J lost 7 bases, V lost 5 bases, and 10 bases had no gene match. Germline-derived CDR1 and CDR2 are MDHEN and SYDVKM. The CDR3 nucleotides read TGTGCCAGCAGTCCCTCCCAGGGGGCGCGACAGCCCCAGCATTTT. Its protein product is CASSPSQGARQPQHF.

This clone was detected only a few times. The chain employs TRBV3-1 (or the pseudogene TRBV3-2) and TRBJ1-4, with 9 nucleotides matching TRBD1. This CDR3 is built from 16 residues. Losses at the gene ends were 1 base for V and 10 bases for J; bases not matched to a gene: 10. CDR1 is LGHDT and CDR2 is YNNKEL in the germline V gene (reference sequence). CDR3 residues: CASSQVSLGQGRKLFF. Written as DNA, the CDR3 is TGTGCCAGCAGCCAAGTCTCGCTAGGACAGGGGCGAAAACTGTTTTTT.

The rearrangement joins TRBV6-1 to TRBJ2-5, with 7 bases identical to TRBD1. The length of the CDR3 is 14 residues. Looked up from germline, CDR1 is MNHNS and CDR2 is SASEGT. With V trimmed by 5 bases and J by 4 bases, 7 bases remained unmatched. CDR3 region: CASSNRQGVETQYF. In DNA, the CDR3 is TGTGCCAGCAGTAACCGACAGGGAGTAGAGACCCAGTACTTC.

The rearrangement links TRBV5-4 to TRBJ2-3; D call uncertain. The CDR3 is 12 residues long. Per the germline V gene, CDR1 is SGHNT and CDR2 is YYREEE (reference sequence). The V gene lost 4 bases and the J gene lost 0 bases, with 3 bases spanning the gap. DNA of the CDR3: TGTGCCAGCAGCCCGAGCACAGATACGCAGTATTTT. It codes for CASSPSTDTQYF.

J is TRBJ2-5 and V is TRBV11-2; 11 bases are a match to TRBD1. Germline values: CDR1 SGHAT, CDR2 FQNNGV. J lost 3 bases, V lost 5 bases, and 2 bases had no gene match. This CDR3 has 14 amino acids. The CDR3 DNA reads as TGTGCCAGCAGCAGGGACAGGGGGGAAGAGACCCAGTACTTC. Its protein product is CASSRDRGEETQYF.

The V gene is TRBV5-1, the J gene TRBJ1-4; 10 bases agree with TRBD1. Germline CDR1 reads SGHRS; CDR2 reads YFSETQ. CDR3 length: 19 residues. V lost 0 bases, J lost 5 bases, and 13 bases stayed unmatched. CDR3 region: CASSLGRDRGGRMNEKLFF. The CDR3 DNA follows: TGCGCCAGCAGCTTGGGCCGGGACAGGGGTGGGCGGATGAATGAAAAACTGTTTTTT.